A single sample is the source of the 28 T cell receptor beta chains below, sequenced in a study of cytomegalovirus exposure and HLA in healthy donors. 60 Vbeta and 13 Jbeta primers were used in PCR. Method: immunoSEQ multiplex PCR; TCRdb's copy keeps in-frame clones and lacks some. Of about 42,000 clones listed, around half are singletons. The material sequenced was PBMCs. The receptors were sampled from a human donor in good health.

The table lists this clone with a few counts. The chain uses TRBV7-2 and TRBJ2-7, with D possibly being TRBD2 (6 bases). CDR3 length: 15 residues. The germline gives CDR1 SGHTA, CDR2 FQGNSA. V was pared by 1 base and J by 2 bases, with 12 bases between. The CDR3 loop is CASSLVGGITYEQYF. In DNA, the CDR3 is TGTGCCAGCAGCTTAGTGGGGGGAATTACCTACGAGCAGTACTTC.

This clone was observed a few times. The genes are TRBV4-1 and TRBJ1-4; D not certain. Looked up from germline, CDR1 is MGHRA and CDR2 is YSYEKL. Deletions cut 3 bases from V and 7 bases from J, with 18 bases between. This CDR3 is built from 16 residues. CDR3 sequence (DNA): TGCGCCAGCAGCCATTCCCGACTGTCAACTGGTGAAAAACTGTTTTTT. This codes for CASSHSRLSTGEKLFF.

The V gene is TRBV5-1, the J gene TRBJ2-7; TRBD1 agrees at 9 bases. Losses at the gene ends were 4 bases for V and 8 bases for J; bases not matched to a gene: 4. Germline V gene lookup returns CDR1 SGHRS and CDR2 YFSETQ. The CDR3 runs 12 residues. The CDR3 loop is CASSRGQGQQYF. CDR3 coding DNA: TGCGCCAGCAGCCGGGGACAGGGTCAGCAGTACTTC.

The chain couples TRBV11-3 to TRBJ2-1; 7 bases map to TRBD2. The CDR3 runs 13 residues. The V gene's germline CDR1 is SGHNT and CDR2 YENEEA. The V and J ends lost 8 bases and 9 bases, in that order; junction bases with no gene match: 10. CDR3 coding DNA: TGTGCCAGCGGGGCCGGGGGGACGGCTGAGCAGTTCTTC. This gives the protein CASGAGGTAEQFF.

This clone was detected a few times. The J gene is TRBJ1-2, the V gene TRBV27; 7 bases are shared with TRBD1. The length of the CDR3 is 14 residues. Germline trimming cut 2 bases from V and 5 bases from J; bases unmatched to any gene: 5. Germline CDR1 MNHEY, CDR2 SMNVEV (reference sequence). The chain's CDR3 is CASSLRGRGYGYTF. The CDR3 coding sequence is TGTGCCAGCAGTTTAAGGGGGCGCGGGTATGGCTACACCTTC.

This clone was seen a few times. The rearrangement links TRBV28 to TRBJ1-5, with D possibly matching TRBD1 (5 bases). The germline gives CDR1 MDHEN, CDR2 SYDVKM. This CDR3 has 14 residues. Trimming left V 6 bases short and J 0 bases short, with 9 bases between. CDR3: CASRGLYSNQPQHF. CDR3 DNA: TGTGCCAGCAGGGGACTCTATAGCAATCAGCCCCAGCATTTT.

Within the sample, this clone is medium-sized. This chain uses TRBV11-2 with TRBJ1-3; 9 positions match TRBD1. This CDR3 contains 18 residues. V dropped 1 base and J dropped 2; count of bases not matched to a gene: 9. Germline CDR1 SGHAT, CDR2 FQNNGV. This CDR3 is CASSLVGSGTGTGNTIYF. In DNA, the CDR3 is TGTGCCAGCAGCTTAGTGGGCTCAGGGACAGGGACTGGAAACACCATATATTTT.

Only one count was recorded for this clone. The chain combines TRBV28 with TRBJ2-3; 8 bases are a match to TRBD1. V lost 5 bases and J lost 1; bases outside the gene matches: 5. The CDR3 consists of 15 residues. CDR1 MDHEN and CDR2 SYDVKM come from the germline V gene. The CDR3 reads CASSIPGQGTDTQYF. CDR3 bases: TGTGCCAGCAGTATCCCGGGACAGGGCACAGATACGCAGTATTTT. The full variable domain, its missing parts supplied by reference TRBV28 and TRBJ2-3, is DVKVTQSSRYLVKRTGEKVFLECVQDMDHENMFWYRQDPGLGLRLIYFSYDVKMKEKGDIPEGYSVSREKKERFSLILESASTNQTSMYLCASSIPGQGTDTQYFGPGTRLTVL.

The chain carries TRBV6-1 and TRBJ2-3; D may be TRBD2 (5 bases). Germline-derived CDR1 and CDR2 are MNHNS and SASEGT. V lost 6 bases, J lost 3 bases, and 7 bases lay in between. The CDR3 runs to 12 residues. The CDR3, as DNA: TGTGCCAGCAGGGACTGGACAGATACGCAGTATTTT. Its translation is CASRDWTDTQYF.

V and J are TRBV7-8 and TRBJ1-1; unclear D gene. The CDR3 contains 14 residues. The germline V and J ends were trimmed by 2 bases and 10 bases, with 17 bases remaining between them. Germline lookup yields CDR1 SGHVS and CDR2 FQNEAQ. CDR3 amino acids: CASSLSSASRGAFF. CDR3 nucleotides: TGTGCCAGCAGCTTATCGAGCGCTTCCCGGGGAGCTTTCTTT.

The sample holds a few counts of this clone. The chain joins TRBV4-1 to TRBJ1-1; 11 bases match TRBD1. There are 16 residues in the CDR3. CDR1 is MGHRA and CDR2 is YSYEKL in the germline V gene. V shed 4 bases, J shed 1 base, and the junction held 5 bases outside the gene matches. The CDR3 nucleotides are TGCGCCAGCAGCCTCCTCGGACAGGGGGCGAACACTGAAGCTTTCTTT. The encoded protein is CASSLLGQGANTEAFF.

The chain has TRBV19 and TRBJ2-5; D is unclear. The CDR3 has 15 residues. V was pared by 7 bases and J by 3 bases, with 18 bases between. The V gene's germline CDR1 is LNHDA and CDR2 SQIVND (reference sequence). CDR3 protein: CASTYRSSREETQYF. CDR3 DNA: TGTGCCAGTACCTATCGGAGCTCCAGAGAAGAGACCCAGTACTTC.

V is TRBV6-5 and J is TRBJ1-3; 8 bases match TRBD1. The V gene's germline CDR1 is MNHEY and CDR2 SVGAGI. With 4 bases clipped from V and 4 bases from J, the junction kept 6 bases outside the gene matches. This CDR3 has 15 amino acids. CDR3 nucleotide sequence: TGTGCCAGCAGTTCTCGAGACAGGGGAGGAAACACCATATATTTT. It encodes CASSSRDRGGNTIYF.

This chain links TRBV5-1 with TRBJ2-7; 8 nucleotides line up with TRBD1. V lost 7 bases to trimming and J lost 7 bases; unmatched junction nucleotides: 10. CDR3 length: 13 amino acids. In germline, CDR1 is SGHRS, CDR2 YFSETQ. The CDR3, as DNA: TGCGCCAGCGGACAGGGATTGGCAACAGAGCAGTACTTC. This encodes CASGQGLATEQYF.

The chain links TRBV2 to TRBJ2-2, with 7 bases aligning to TRBD2. The CDR3 totals 15 residues. V lost 4 bases to trimming and J lost 5 bases; unmatched junction nucleotides: 7. Germline-derived CDR1 and CDR2 are SNHLY and FYNNEI. The DNA for the CDR3 is TGTGCCAGCAGTGGAAGGACTAGACAAACCGGGGAGCTGTTTTTT. Encoded protein: CASSGRTRQTGELFF.

The gene calls are TRBV4-2 and TRBJ2-7; D call uncertain. The CDR3 is 15 amino acids. Deletions cut 0 bases from V and 0 bases from J, with 9 bases between. In germline, CDR1 is LGHNA, CDR2 YNFKEQ. CDR3 sequence (DNA): TGTGCCAGCAGCCAAGATGTCGCGAACTCCTACGAGCAGTACTTC. This translates into CASSQDVANSYEQYF.

CDR3: CASSLAGGRHGELFF. DNA for the CDR3: TGCGCCAGCAGTCTAGCGGGAGGCAGACACGGGGAGCTGTTTTTT. This rearrangement joins TRBV10-2 to TRBJ2-2; 11 bases are a match to TRBD2. This CDR3 spans 15 amino acids. The ends lost 5 bases at V and 7 bases at J; junction bases unmatched: 6. Germline CDR1 is WSHSY and CDR2 is SAAADI.

J is TRBJ2-7 and V is TRBV28, with D possibly being TRBD1 (6 bases). This CDR3 has 13 residues. Per the germline V gene, CDR1 is MDHEN and CDR2 is SYDVKM. Trimming removed 3 bases at V and 4 bases at J, with 10 bases between. The DNA of the CDR3 is TGTGCCAGCAGTTTCCTAACAGGGTACGAGCAGTACTTC. Translated, it gives CASSFLTGYEQYF.

The CDR3 sequence is CASSDNSGVYGYTF. In DNA form, the CDR3 reads TGTGCCAGCAGTGATAATTCAGGGGTTTATGGCTACACCTTC. The V gene is TRBV6-1, the J gene TRBJ1-2; D is possibly TRBD1 (6 bases). The CDR3 runs 14 residues. CDR1 is MNHNS, CDR2 SASEGT, per germline. The V and J ends lost 3 bases and 5 bases respectively, with 13 bases between them.

This chain joins TRBV27 and TRBJ2-1, with 14 bases aligning to TRBD2. The CDR3 has 19 amino acids. Germline CDR1 and CDR2: MNHEY and SMNVEV (reference sequence). The J segment lost 5 bases and the V segment lost 4 bases, leaving 13 bases of the junction unmatched. DNA of the CDR3: TGTGCCAGCAGTTCCCACTCGGTGACTAGCGGGGGGGCCCACAATGAGCAGTTCTTC. Translated: CASSSHSVTSGGAHNEQFF.

The chain uses TRBV4-2 and TRBJ2-2, with D tentatively TRBD2 (6 bases). V was clipped by 4 bases and J by 1 base, with 13 bases between them. The CDR3 length is 16 residues. Germline V gene lookup returns CDR1 LGHNA and CDR2 YNFKEQ. This chain's CDR3 is CASSPGAGKNTGELFF. CDR3 DNA sequence: TGTGCCAGCAGCCCCGGAGCGGGCAAGAACACCGGGGAGCTGTTTTTT.

This clone was seen only once. The V call is TRBV9, the J call TRBJ2-2; 8 bases are a match to TRBD2. J was trimmed by 4 bases and V by 2 bases; bases with no gene match: 4. This CDR3 has 15 amino acids. Germline V CDR1 and CDR2: SGDLS, YYNGEE. The CDR3 loop is CASSVSSGGTGELFF. CDR3 sequence (DNA): TGTGCCAGCAGCGTGTCCAGCGGGGGCACCGGGGAGCTGTTTTTT.

The chain links TRBV18 to TRBJ2-5, with D possibly matching TRBD2 (5 bases). The CDR3 has 14 residues. Germline V CDR1 and CDR2: KGHSH, LQKENI. Deletions cut 3 bases from V and 4 bases from J, with 12 bases between. The DNA for the CDR3 is TGTGCCAGCTCACCCCCGGACTGGCGAGAGACCCAGTACTTC. Encoded protein: CASSPPDWRETQYF.

This rearrangement joins TRBV7-9 to TRBJ1-6; 9 nucleotides match TRBD1. This CDR3 contains 16 residues. The V gene's germline CDR1 is SEHNR and CDR2 FQNEAQ (reference sequence). V shed 5 bases, J shed 9 bases, and the junction held 11 bases outside the gene matches. The chain's CDR3 is CASSQDSGTGSSPLHF. For the CDR3, the DNA is TGTGCCAGCAGCCAAGATTCCGGGACAGGGAGTTCACCCCTCCACTTT.

The CDR3, as DNA: TGTGCCATCAGGACGTCGACAGGGCTCGGGTTTTACGAGCAGTACTTC. Protein: CAIRTSTGLGFYEQYF. The chain couples TRBV10-3 to TRBJ2-7, with TRBD1 matching over 7 bases. The J segment lost 4 bases and the V segment lost 6 bases, leaving 15 bases of the junction unmatched. The germline V gene has CDR1 ENHRY and CDR2 SYGVKD. This CDR3 has 16 amino acids.

This chain uses TRBV28 with TRBJ1-1; D is possibly TRBD1 (5 bases). The V end lost 8 bases, the J end lost 11 bases, and 15 bases lay between the germline ends. This CDR3 contains 11 residues. The germline V gene has CDR1 MDHEN and CDR2 SYDVKM. The CDR3 DNA reads TGTGCCAGCGCGCAGGGTGCATTGGCTTTCTTT. This codes for CASAQGALAFF.

The CDR3 spells CASSSLNQPQHF. As DNA, the CDR3 is TGTGCCAGCAGTTCCCTCAATCAGCCCCAGCATTTT. The J gene is TRBJ1-5, the V gene TRBV28; D unclear. Germline assignment: CDR1 MDHEN and CDR2 SYDVKM. The V gene lost 4 bases and the J gene lost 3 bases, with 4 bases spanning the gap. The CDR3 consists of 12 residues.

This chain's CDR3 is CASSLRQGALGYTF. The CDR3 nucleotides read TGTGCCAGCAGCTTGCGGCAGGGGGCGCTTGGCTACACCTTC. The rearrangement links TRBV5-8 to TRBJ1-2; 8 bases are shared with TRBD1. The ends lost 1 base at V and 7 bases at J; junction bases unmatched: 6. Germline loops: CDR1 SGHTS, CDR2 YDEGEE. There are 14 residues in the CDR3.